This T cell receptor beta chain is drawn from a study of beta chain features in type 1 diabetes. Expressed TCRB transcripts were sequenced because the entire RNA isolate underwent reverse transcription. Repertoires were generated with immunoSEQ multiplex PCR, while TCRdb's copy carries only in-frame clones and drops some. The table includes roughly 730,000 clones, around an eighth detected once. General study points: Researchers report that Type 1 diabetes patients had moderately but significantly shorter TCRB CDR3s across all four CD4+ subsets.

The CDR3 sequence is 16 residues long. In germline, CDR1 is SSHAT, CDR2 FNYEAQ (reference sequence). This clone was seen only a few times. The target antigen is unknown. Relative to the germline gene, one junction end is altered; a read error may explain this. The sequence came from a man aged 18 to 29 with type 1 diabetes. Material for sequencing was naive CD4+ T cells from blood. J is TRBJ2-1 and V is TRBV7-7; weak D call: TRBD2 (7 bases). CDR3: CASSLGGGYSYNEQFF. CDR3 sequence (DNA): TGTGCTAGCAGCTTAGGCGGGGGCTACTCCTACAATGAGCAGTTCTTC. The complete variable domain, with remaining parts taken from reference TRBV7-7 and TRBJ2-1, reads GAGVSQSPRYKVTKRGQDVTLRCDPISSHATLYWYQQALGQGPEFLTYFNYEAQPDKSGLPSDRFSAERPEGSISTLTIQRTEQRDSAMYRCASSLGGGYSYNEQFFGPGTRLTVL.